This TCR beta chain originates from a study of blood T cells in healthy people across ages. Study-wide results and limits: It was not known whether donors were CMV positive (a possible confounder of expanded clonotype changes).

Germline CDR1 MDHEN, CDR2 SYDVKM. This CDR3 has 15 amino acids. With 6 bases clipped from V and 4 bases from J, the junction kept 10 bases outside the gene matches. This clonotype was seen a few times. Its antigen is unknown. A second PCR of about 7 to 12 cycles used a sample-barcoded 5' primer and a J-beta primer mix. TCRdb passed the 5' RACE reads through MiXCR, listing each CDR3 protein once. Among about 1.6 million distinct CDR3 sequences listed, about 31% were seen once. Sequenced material: blood. The rearrangement uses TRBV28 and TRBJ2-3; TRBD2 agrees at 7 bases. This TCR came from a woman aged 25 to 45 in good health. The CDR3 is CASSPMRETSDTQYF. The DNA for the CDR3 is TGTGCCAGCAGCCCAATGCGGGAGACCTCAGATACGCAGTATTTT.